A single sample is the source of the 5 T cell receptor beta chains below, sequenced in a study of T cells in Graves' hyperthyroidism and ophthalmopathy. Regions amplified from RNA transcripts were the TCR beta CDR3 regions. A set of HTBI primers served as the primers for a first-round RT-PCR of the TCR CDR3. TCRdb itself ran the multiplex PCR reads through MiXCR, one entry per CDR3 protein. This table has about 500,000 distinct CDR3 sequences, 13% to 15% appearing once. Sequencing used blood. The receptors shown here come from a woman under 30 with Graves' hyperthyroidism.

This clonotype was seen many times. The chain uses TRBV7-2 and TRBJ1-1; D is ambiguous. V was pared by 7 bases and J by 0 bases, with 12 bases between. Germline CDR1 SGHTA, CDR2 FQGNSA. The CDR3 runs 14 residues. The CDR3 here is CASTSVLMNTEAFF. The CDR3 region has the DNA TGTGCCAGCACCAGCGTACTCATGAACACTGAAGCTTTCTTT.

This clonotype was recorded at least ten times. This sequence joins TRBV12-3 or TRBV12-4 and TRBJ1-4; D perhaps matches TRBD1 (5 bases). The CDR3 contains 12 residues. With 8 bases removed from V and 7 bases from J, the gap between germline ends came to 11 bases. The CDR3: CASRGFGEKLFF. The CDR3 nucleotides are TGTGCCAGCCGGGGGTTCGGTGAAAAACTGTTTTTT.

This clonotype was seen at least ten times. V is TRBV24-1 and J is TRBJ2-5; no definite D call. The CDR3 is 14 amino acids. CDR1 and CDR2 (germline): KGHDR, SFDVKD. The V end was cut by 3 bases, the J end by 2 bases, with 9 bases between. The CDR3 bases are TGTGCCACCAGTGATATAATATCACAAGAGACCCAGTACTTC. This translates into CATSDIISQETQYF.

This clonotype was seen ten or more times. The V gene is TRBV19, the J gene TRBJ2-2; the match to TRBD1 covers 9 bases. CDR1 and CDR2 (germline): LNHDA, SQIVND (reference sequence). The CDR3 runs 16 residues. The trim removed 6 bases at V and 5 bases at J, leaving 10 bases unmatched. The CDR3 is CASRDRGRRFTGELFF. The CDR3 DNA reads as TGTGCCAGTAGGGACAGGGGCCGACGTTTTACCGGGGAGCTGTTTTTT.

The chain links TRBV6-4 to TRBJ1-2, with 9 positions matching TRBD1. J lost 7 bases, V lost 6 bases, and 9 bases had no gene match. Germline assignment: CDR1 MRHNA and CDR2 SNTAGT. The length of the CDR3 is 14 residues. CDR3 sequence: CASRPGTGSSGYTF. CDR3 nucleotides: TGTGCCAGCAGGCCCGGGACAGGGTCGAGTGGCTACACCTTC.